One and the same sample provided the 7 T cell receptor beta chains below, sequenced in a study of early T cells in non-severe SARS-CoV-2 infection. Using its own MiXCR run on the 5' RACE reads, TCRdb lists one record per CDR3 protein. The sample consists of tens of thousands of distinct CDR3 sequences, around 9.3% of them appearing once. The material sequenced was whole blood. The receptors were sampled from an adult who was a healthcare worker with PCR-confirmed SARS-CoV-2 infection or an uninfected control (not recorded which).

In its sample, this clonotype was seen a few times. V and J are TRBV6-5 and TRBJ1-1; the D is unclear. CDR3 length: 15 amino acids. V dropped 0 bases and J dropped 1 base, with 9 bases sitting between them. Germline V gene data show CDR1 as MNHEY and CDR2 as SVGAGI. The CDR3 DNA reads TGTGCCAGCAGTTACTCGGAAAGCTGGAACACTGAAGCTTTCTTT. Translating gives CASSYSESWNTEAFF.

This clonotype was recorded at least ten times. The rearrangement links TRBV5-1 to TRBJ1-5; weak D call: TRBD1 (5 bases). Trimming stripped 5 bases from V and 0 bases from J, with 12 bases between. This CDR3 has 15 amino acids. Germline V gives CDR1 SGHRS, CDR2 YFSETQ. The CDR3 DNA reads TGCGCCAGCAGGAAAACAGGAAATAGCAATCAGCCCCAGCATTTT. Encoded protein: CASRKTGNSNQPQHF. The entire variable domain, with the rest obtained from reference TRBV5-1 and TRBJ1-5, is as follows: KAGVTQTPRYLIKTRGQQVTLSCSPISGHRSVSWYQQTPGQGLQFLFEYFSETQRNKGNFPGRFSGRQFSNSRSEMNVSTLELGDSALYLCASRKTGNSNQPQHFGDGTRLSIL.

This clonotype was detected many times. The chain links TRBV15 to TRBJ1-4; D gene uncertain. Germline V gives CDR1 LNHNV, CDR2 YYDKDF (reference sequence). The V end was cut by 0 bases, the J end by 4 bases, with 9 bases between. There are 15 residues in the CDR3. The CDR3 reads CATSREGSINEKLFF. As DNA, the CDR3 is TGTGCCACCAGCAGAGAAGGCAGCATTAATGAAAAACTGTTTTTT.

This clonotype came up many times. The CDR3 sequence: CASSPSGASYEQYF. CDR3 DNA: TGTGCCAGCAGCCCGAGCGGGGCCTCCTACGAGCAGTACTTC. The chain has TRBV3-1 and TRBJ2-7; 7 positions match TRBD2. The CDR3 has 14 residues. V lost 4 bases, J lost 0 bases, and 3 bases stayed unmatched. Germline V gene sequence: CDR1 LGHDT, CDR2 YNNKEL (reference sequence).

This chain links TRBV30 with TRBJ2-5, with a tentative D call TRBD2 (6 bases). The CDR3 runs 13 residues. Germline V lookup: CDR1 GTSNPN, CDR2 SVGIG (reference sequence). Trimming removed 0 bases from V and 7 bases from J, with 12 bases in between. In DNA form, the CDR3 reads TGTGCCTGGAGTGTAACTAGCTCTGGGACCCAGTACTTC. It codes for CAWSVTSSGTQYF.

In this sample, this clonotype turned up many times. The chain combines TRBV29-1 with TRBJ2-7; D assignment may be TRBD1 or TRBD2 (5 bases each). Germline V gene data show CDR1 as SQVTM and CDR2 as ANQGSEA. The V and J ends lost 4 bases and 1 base respectively, with 11 bases between them. The CDR3 length is 13 residues. The CDR3, as DNA: TGCAGCGTTGCAACGGGACCTTCCTACGAGCAGTACTTC. Protein sequence: CSVATGPSYEQYF.

This clonotype showed up many times. V and J are TRBV10-3 and TRBJ2-1, with D uncertain. The CDR3 has 12 amino acids. Germline V CDR1 and CDR2: ENHRY, SYGVKD. Deletions cut 1 base from V and 13 bases from J, with 11 bases between. The CDR3 DNA reads as TGTGCCATCAGTGAGTTGGGTAAAGGTCAGTTCTTC. Translating it yields CAISELGKGQFF.